This T cell receptor beta chain was observed in a study of blood T cell repertoires in COVID-19. Study background: Acute and convalescent COVID-19 samples came from the United States, Italy and Spain. PBMCs, B-cell-depleted T cells, or T cells were the source of the cDNA or gDNA that made up the material.

Sequencing was performed with immunoSEQ multiplex PCR; in TCRdb, only in-frame clones are kept and a portion is missing. This table has 650,000 to 800,000 clones, 85% to 90% appearing once. Germline CDR1 KGHSH, CDR2 LQKENI. The CDR3 covers 15 residues. V lost 0 bases to trimming and J lost 8 bases, with 16 bases between them. The rearrangement uses TRBV18 and TRBJ1-2; D not certain. Sequenced material: peripheral blood. The clonotype originates from a woman under 30 with acute or convalescent COVID-19. The CDR3 coding sequence is TGTGCCAGCTCACCACCTGCGGGGTTCTCGAGCGGCTACACCTTC. This encodes CASSPPAGFSSGYTF.